The 28 T cell receptor beta chains in this list originate from one sample, sequenced in a study of blood T cell repertoires in COVID-19 (dated by TCRdb to between 2020 and 2021). Libraries were constructed by the immunoSEQ multiplex PCR assay. TCRdb limited this immuneACCESS table to in-frame rearrangements with V and J called. A share of clones is missing; checked studies link under half to unresolved V genes, and the rest is unexplained. In all, the sample holds hundreds of thousands of clones, and roughly 86% of those were seen once. The ten most abundant clones make up roughly 10% of the sample. Sequencing was performed on peripheral blood. Source of these receptors: a woman between 25 and 40 years old with COVID-19, enrolled during active disease.

The chain recombines TRBV27 with TRBJ2-3; 7 bases line up with TRBD1. CDR3 length: 14 amino acids. CDR1 is MNHEY, CDR2 SMNVEV, per germline (reference sequence). The junction had 9 bases not matched to a gene; V was cut back by 8 bases and J by 4 bases. The CDR3: CASLGQGVPDTQYF. The CDR3 DNA is TGTGCCAGCCTCGGCCAGGGGGTCCCAGATACGCAGTATTTT.

The rearrangement links TRBV3-1 (or the pseudogene TRBV3-2) to TRBJ2-5, with 7 nucleotides matching TRBD2. Per the germline V gene, CDR1 is LGHDT and CDR2 is YNNKEL (reference sequence). The V and J ends lost 4 bases and 4 bases, in that order; junction bases with no gene match: 3. This CDR3 has 13 residues. As DNA, the CDR3 is TGTGCCAGCAGCCGGGCTAGCGGAGAGACCCAGTACTTC. This encodes CASSRASGETQYF.

The V call is TRBV7-2, the J call TRBJ2-3; 8 nucleotides align to TRBD2. The germline V gene encodes CDR1 SGHTA and CDR2 FQGNSA. Trimming cost V 5 bases and J 5 bases; bases outside gene matches: 12. The CDR3 spans 16 residues. Written as DNA, the CDR3 is TGTGCCAGCAGCCGTGGGTTAGCGGGGAAGGGAGATACGCAGTATTTT. Translation: CASSRGLAGKGDTQYF.

Regarding this clone: This specimen includes other DNA sequences encoding the same CDR3. The chain is built from TRBV5-1 and TRBJ2-7; 10 bases fit TRBD2. Germline V gene data show CDR1 as SGHRS and CDR2 as YFSETQ. There are 15 residues in the CDR3. V trimming: 0 bases; J trimming: 3 bases; junction bases outside the gene matches: 3. CDR3 sequence (DNA): TGCGCCAGCAGCTTGGGGACTAGCGGCTTCTACGAGCAGTACTTC. Translating gives CASSLGTSGFYEQYF.

This clone was seen once. The gene calls are TRBV10-3 and TRBJ2-5, with 7 positions matching TRBD2. Germline CDR1 reads ENHRY; CDR2 reads SYGVKD. This CDR3 spans 13 amino acids. Trimming took 9 bases from V and 4 from J; bases not matched to a gene: 8. The CDR3, as DNA: TGTGCCATTCGCCCCCCGGGAGGAGAGACCCAGTACTTC. This codes for CAIRPPGGETQYF.

This chain connects TRBV6-5 to TRBJ2-7; 7 bases are a match to TRBD2. The trim removed 0 bases at V and 3 bases at J, leaving 5 bases unmatched. CDR1 MNHEY and CDR2 SVGAGI come from the germline V gene. This CDR3 has 15 residues. The DNA of the CDR3 is TGTGCCAGCAGTTACTCGGGACGGGGGGACTACGAGCAGTACTTC. This translates into CASSYSGRGDYEQYF.

This clone was observed a few times. The rearrangement uses TRBV6-1 and TRBJ1-1; D gene unclear. This CDR3 has 16 residues. V lost 2 bases to trimming and J lost 4 bases, with 17 bases between them. CDR1 MNHNS and CDR2 SASEGT come from the germline V gene. The CDR3 spells CASSETPTVGGTEAFF. CDR3 nucleotides: TGTGCCAGCAGTGAAACCCCTACCGTCGGTGGCACTGAAGCTTTCTTT.

V and J are TRBV29-1 and TRBJ1-5; no reliable D call. Trimming took 7 bases from V and 0 from J, leaving 7 bases between them. Germline CDR1 and CDR2: SQVTM and ANQGSEA. CDR3 length: 12 residues. The CDR3 protein is CSATYSNQPQHF. The CDR3 DNA is TGCAGCGCTACTTATAGCAATCAGCCCCAGCATTTT.

The CDR3 DNA is TGTGCCAGCAGCCGCAGACTAGCGGGAGATTTCACAGATACGCAGTATTTT. It encodes CASSRRLAGDFTDTQYF. The chain recombines TRBV7-2 with TRBJ2-3; 12 bases are a match to TRBD2. The CDR3 has 17 amino acids. V gave up 5 bases and J gave up 2 bases; unmatched junction bases: 8. Germline V gene data show CDR1 as SGHTA and CDR2 as FQGNSA.

This clone has only one observation. The chain recombines TRBV6-6 with TRBJ2-2; perhaps TRBD2 as D (5 bases). With 4 bases removed from V and 0 bases from J, the gap between germline ends came to 6 bases. Germline CDR1 and CDR2: MNHNY and SVGAGI (reference sequence). The CDR3 is 14 amino acids. CDR3 region: CASSLASNTGELFF. CDR3 nucleotides: TGTGCCAGCAGTTTAGCGTCGAACACCGGGGAGCTGTTTTTT.

The chain carries TRBV14 and TRBJ1-1; D unclear. V gave up 2 bases and J gave up 6 bases, with 10 bases separating them. Germline V CDR1 and CDR2: SGHDN, FVKESK. The CDR3 has 13 residues. DNA of the CDR3: TGTGCCAGCAGCCAACCTGTCACAGCTGAAGCTTTCTTT. Translated, it gives CASSQPVTAEAFF.

The J gene is TRBJ2-1, the V gene TRBV3-1 (or the pseudogene TRBV3-2), with D possibly being TRBD2 (5 bases). Germline V gene sequence: CDR1 LGHDT, CDR2 YNNKEL (reference sequence). The CDR3 is made up of 15 amino acids. V was pared by 0 bases and J by 6 bases, with 12 bases between. The CDR3 sequence: CASSQDFSAINEQFF. CDR3 sequence (DNA): TGTGCCAGCAGCCAAGATTTTAGCGCGATCAATGAGCAGTTCTTC.

This chain joins TRBV5-6 and TRBJ2-5; 9 nucleotides agree with TRBD2. This CDR3 has 18 residues. The V gene's germline CDR1 is SGHDT and CDR2 YYEEEE. Trimming at V came to 4 bases and at J to 3 bases, leaving 16 bases not matched to a gene. CDR3 DNA sequence: TGTGCCAGCAGCCCCCGGGGTGGGGTAGCGGGAGTGGAAGAGACCCAGTACTTC. Its protein product is CASSPRGGVAGVEETQYF.

The chain is built from TRBV5-4 and TRBJ1-4, with 8 bases identical to TRBD1. This CDR3 has 14 amino acids. V lost 3 bases to trimming and J lost 8 bases; unmatched junction nucleotides: 6. Looked up from germline, CDR1 is SGHNT and CDR2 is YYREEE (reference sequence). DNA for the CDR3: TGTGCCAGCAGCTCGGACAGGGCACAGGAAAAACTGTTTTTT. Translated, it gives CASSSDRAQEKLFF.

The chain employs TRBV6-2 or TRBV6-3 and TRBJ2-6; D is perhaps TRBD1 (6 bases). The ends were cut back, 4 bases at V and 3 bases at J, with 22 bases in the middle. CDR1 is MNHEY and CDR2 is SVGEGT in the germline V gene. This CDR3 comprises 19 residues. In DNA, the CDR3 is TGTGCCAGCAGTTCCCCCCGGACAGTGAGCCTCTATGGGGCCAACGTCCTGACTTTC. Translating gives CASSSPRTVSLYGANVLTF.

This chain links TRBV10-2 with TRBJ2-7; 11 nucleotides align to TRBD2. V lost 6 bases to trimming and J lost 7 bases; unmatched junction nucleotides: 26. The CDR3 is 20 residues long. Germline values: CDR1 WSHSY, CDR2 SAAADI. This chain's CDR3 is CASSPEGEGDVLAGAREQYF. Here the CDR3 DNA reads TGCGCCAGCAGCCCGGAAGGGGAGGGAGACGTACTAGCGGGAGCTAGGGAGCAGTACTTC.

This clone was counted a single time. In DNA, the CDR3 is TGTGCCAGCAGTGAATTGCGGAGCAATCAGCCCCAGCATTTT. It translates to CASSELRSNQPQHF. The rearrangement uses TRBV2 and TRBJ1-5; D not resolved. Trimming removed 2 bases from V and 1 base from J, with 6 bases in between. CDR3 length: 14 residues. Germline values: CDR1 SNHLY, CDR2 FYNNEI.

The chain recombines TRBV11-2 with TRBJ1-6; the match to TRBD1 covers 7 bases. CDR1 and CDR2 (germline): SGHAT, FQNNGV. This CDR3 has 18 residues. J gave up 7 bases and V 1 base, and 13 bases lay outside the gene matches. The CDR3 DNA sequence: TGTGCCAGCAGCTTAGCGATTCCAGGGGGGAGCGAAAATTCACCCCTCCACTTT. This sequence encodes CASSLAIPGGSENSPLHF.

J is TRBJ2-1 and V is TRBV7-3; a possible D gene is TRBD2 (7 bases). Per germline, CDR1 SGHTA and CDR2 FQGTGA. This CDR3 comprises 14 residues. V was trimmed by 5 bases and J by 6 bases, leaving 14 bases between them. The CDR3 is CASSSSGGLNEQFF. CDR3 nucleotide sequence: TGTGCCAGCAGCAGCTCCGGGGGGCTCAATGAGCAGTTCTTC.

The chain uses TRBV10-3 and TRBJ1-1, with a possible D match to TRBD1 (6 bases). The ends were cut back, 6 bases at V and 3 bases at J, with 14 bases in the middle. CDR1 is ENHRY and CDR2 is SYGVKD in the germline V gene. The CDR3 extends over 14 amino acids. This CDR3 reads CAISDVSGDTEAFF. The CDR3, as DNA: TGTGCCATCAGCGATGTTTCAGGGGACACTGAAGCTTTCTTT.

The gene calls are TRBV5-1 and TRBJ1-1, with D perhaps matching TRBD1 (6 bases). V dropped 3 bases and J dropped 3 bases, with 12 bases sitting between them. Germline V gives CDR1 SGHRS, CDR2 YFSETQ. This CDR3 is built from 14 residues. CDR3 residues: CASSYRDRYTEAFF. The CDR3 DNA follows: TGCGCCAGCAGCTACAGGGACCGGTACACTGAAGCTTTCTTT.

This sequence joins TRBV28 and TRBJ1-2; weak D call: TRBD1 (6 bases). Trimming pared 2 bases from V and 6 bases from J, leaving 16 bases between. This CDR3 is built from 15 residues. CDR1 is MDHEN, CDR2 SYDVKM, per germline. The CDR3 nucleotides are TGTGCCAGCAGTTTACTCGGCGGGGGGCCCCATGGCTACACCTTC. This sequence encodes CASSLLGGGPHGYTF.

CDR3 sequence (DNA): TGTGCCAGCAGTGAGAACAGCTTCTATGGCTACACCTTC. This codes for CASSENSFYGYTF. V and J are TRBV6-1 and TRBJ1-2; D is undetermined. V lost 3 bases and J 4 bases, leaving 9 bases between the germline ends. The CDR3 is 13 residues long. Germline CDR1 MNHNS, CDR2 SASEGT.

The rearrangement links TRBV9 to TRBJ1-6; TRBD1 agrees at 7 bases. V was pared by 2 bases and J by 6 bases, with 8 bases of the junction left unmatched. There are 16 residues in the CDR3. Per the germline V gene, CDR1 is SGDLS and CDR2 is YYNGEE. CDR3 sequence: CASSVGDRTGNSPLHF. DNA of the CDR3: TGTGCCAGCAGCGTCGGGGACAGAACTGGTAATTCACCCCTCCACTTT.

The V and J genes are TRBV5-4 and TRBJ2-3; 8 nucleotides match TRBD1. V trimming: 4 bases; J trimming: 4 bases; junction bases outside the gene matches: 5. Germline-derived CDR1 and CDR2 are SGHNT and YYREEE (reference sequence). The CDR3 has 14 amino acids. Here the CDR3 DNA reads TGTGCCAGCAGCAGAACAGGGGGGTCAGATACGCAGTATTTT. Its translation is CASSRTGGSDTQYF.

The chain couples TRBV2 to TRBJ2-1; 14 bases line up with TRBD2. The CDR3 is made up of 17 amino acids. Germline trimming cut 5 bases from V and 0 bases from J; bases unmatched to any gene: 3. Germline CDR1 SNHLY, CDR2 FYNNEI. The CDR3 DNA reads as TGTGCCAGCAGTAGGACTAGCGGGGGGAGCTCCTACAATGAGCAGTTCTTC. Translating it yields CASSRTSGGSSYNEQFF.

The chain joins TRBV5-1 to TRBJ1-2, with a weak D call TRBD1 (5 bases). The germline V gene encodes CDR1 SGHRS and CDR2 YFSETQ. Trimming took 2 bases from V and 7 from J, leaving 9 bases between them. The CDR3 runs to 12 residues. This CDR3 reads CASSFNGAGYTF. CDR3 coding DNA: TGCGCCAGCAGCTTTAATGGGGCTGGCTACACCTTC.

This chain connects TRBV30 to TRBJ2-5; no reliable D call. V was trimmed by 1 base and J by 1 base, leaving 7 bases between them. Germline-derived CDR1 and CDR2 are GTSNPN and SVGIG (reference sequence). The CDR3 covers 13 residues. The CDR3: CAWSGPGQETQYF. In nucleotides, the CDR3 is TGTGCCTGGAGTGGCCCGGGCCAAGAGACCCAGTACTTC.